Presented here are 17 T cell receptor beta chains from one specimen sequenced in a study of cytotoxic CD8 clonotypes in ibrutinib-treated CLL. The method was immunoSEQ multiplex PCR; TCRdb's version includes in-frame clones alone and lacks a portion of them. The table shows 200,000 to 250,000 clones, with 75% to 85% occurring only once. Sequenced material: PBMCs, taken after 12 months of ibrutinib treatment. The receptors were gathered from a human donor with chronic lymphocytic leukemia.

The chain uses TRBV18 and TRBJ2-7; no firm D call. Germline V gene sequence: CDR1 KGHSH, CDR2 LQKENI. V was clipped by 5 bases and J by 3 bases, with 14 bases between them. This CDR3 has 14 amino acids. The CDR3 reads CASSMTPRLYEQYF. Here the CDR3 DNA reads TGTGCCAGCTCAATGACTCCACGTCTCTACGAGCAGTACTTC.

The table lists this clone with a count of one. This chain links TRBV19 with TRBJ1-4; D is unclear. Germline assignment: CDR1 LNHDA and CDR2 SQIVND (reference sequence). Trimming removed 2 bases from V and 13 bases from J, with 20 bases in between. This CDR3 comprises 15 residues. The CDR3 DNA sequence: TGTGCCAGTAGTATACCCGGACGCAACCTGAAAAGACTGTTTTTT. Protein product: CASSIPGRNLKRLFF. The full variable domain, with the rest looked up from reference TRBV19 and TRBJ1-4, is DGGITQSPKYLFRKEGQNVTLSCEQNLNHDAMYWYRQDPGQGLRLIYYSQIVNDFQKGDIAEGYSVSREKKESFPLTVTSAQKNPTAFYLCASSIPGRNLKRLFFGSGTQLSVL.

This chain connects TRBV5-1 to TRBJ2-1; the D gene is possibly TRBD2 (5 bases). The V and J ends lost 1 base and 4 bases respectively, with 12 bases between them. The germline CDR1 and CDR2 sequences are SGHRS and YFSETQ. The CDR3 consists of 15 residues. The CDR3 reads CASSLLNGEYNEQFF. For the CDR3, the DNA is TGCGCCAGCAGCTTGTTAAACGGGGAATACAATGAGCAGTTCTTC.

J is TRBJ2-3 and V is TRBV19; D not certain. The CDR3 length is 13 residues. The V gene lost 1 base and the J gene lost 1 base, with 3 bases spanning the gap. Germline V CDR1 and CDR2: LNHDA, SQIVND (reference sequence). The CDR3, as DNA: TGTGCCAGTAGTATAGTAGGCACAGATACGCAGTATTTT. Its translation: CASSIVGTDTQYF.

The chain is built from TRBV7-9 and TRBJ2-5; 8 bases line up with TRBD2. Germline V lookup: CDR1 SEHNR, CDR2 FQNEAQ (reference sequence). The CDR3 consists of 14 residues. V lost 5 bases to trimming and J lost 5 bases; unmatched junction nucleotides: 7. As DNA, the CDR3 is TGTGCCAGCAGCGCGAGACTAGCGCCCGAGACCCAGTACTTC. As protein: CASSARLAPETQYF.

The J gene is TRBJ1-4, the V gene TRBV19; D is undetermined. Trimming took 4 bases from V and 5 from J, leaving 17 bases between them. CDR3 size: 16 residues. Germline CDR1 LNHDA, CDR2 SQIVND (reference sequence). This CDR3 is CASSKGTGLTNEKLFF. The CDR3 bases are TGTGCCAGTAGTAAAGGAACCGGACTCACCAATGAAAAACTGTTTTTT.

The CDR3 reads CASSPLETYTGELFF. The CDR3 coding sequence is TGTGCCAGCTCACCACTCGAGACATACACCGGGGAGCTGTTTTTT. V gene TRBV18 combines with J gene TRBJ2-2; D remains ambiguous. Trimming left V 1 base short and J 3 bases short, with 9 bases between. The CDR3 contains 15 residues. Germline CDR1 KGHSH, CDR2 LQKENI.

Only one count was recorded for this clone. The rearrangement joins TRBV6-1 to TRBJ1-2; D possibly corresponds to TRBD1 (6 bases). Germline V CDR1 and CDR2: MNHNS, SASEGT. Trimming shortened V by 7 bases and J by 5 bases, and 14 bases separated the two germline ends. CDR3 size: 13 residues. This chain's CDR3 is CASMTGDRYGYTF. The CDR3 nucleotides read TGTGCCAGCATGACGGGTGACAGGTATGGCTACACCTTC.

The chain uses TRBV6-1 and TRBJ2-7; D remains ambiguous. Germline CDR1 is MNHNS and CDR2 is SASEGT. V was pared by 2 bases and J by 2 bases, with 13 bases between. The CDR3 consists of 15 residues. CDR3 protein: CASSEKVAGAYEQYF. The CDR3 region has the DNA TGTGCCAGCAGTGAAAAGGTGGCAGGAGCCTACGAGCAGTACTTC.

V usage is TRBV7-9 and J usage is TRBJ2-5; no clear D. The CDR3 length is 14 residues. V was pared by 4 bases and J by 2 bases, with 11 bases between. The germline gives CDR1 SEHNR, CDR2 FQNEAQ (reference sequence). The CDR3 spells CASSSIGYQETQYF. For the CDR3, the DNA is TGTGCCAGCAGCTCCATCGGATATCAAGAGACCCAGTACTTC.

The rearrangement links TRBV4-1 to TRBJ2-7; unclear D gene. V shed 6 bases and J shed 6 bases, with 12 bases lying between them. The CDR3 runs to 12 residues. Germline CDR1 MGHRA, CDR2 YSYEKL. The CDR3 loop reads CASRSINGEQYF. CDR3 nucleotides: TGCGCCAGCAGGTCTATCAACGGCGAGCAGTACTTC.

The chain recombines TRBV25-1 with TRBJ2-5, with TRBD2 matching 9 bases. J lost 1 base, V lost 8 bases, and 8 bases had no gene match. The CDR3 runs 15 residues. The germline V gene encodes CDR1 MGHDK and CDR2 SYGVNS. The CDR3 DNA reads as TGTGCCAGCGCCCGGGCTAGCGGGACCCAAGAGACCCAGTACTTC. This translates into CASARASGTQETQYF.

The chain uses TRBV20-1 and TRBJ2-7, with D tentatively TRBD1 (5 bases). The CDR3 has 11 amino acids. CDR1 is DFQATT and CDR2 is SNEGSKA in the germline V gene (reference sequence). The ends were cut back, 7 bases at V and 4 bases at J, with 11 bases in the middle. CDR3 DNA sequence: TGCAGTGGGCGGACACAGTACGAGCAGTACTTC. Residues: CSGRTQYEQYF.

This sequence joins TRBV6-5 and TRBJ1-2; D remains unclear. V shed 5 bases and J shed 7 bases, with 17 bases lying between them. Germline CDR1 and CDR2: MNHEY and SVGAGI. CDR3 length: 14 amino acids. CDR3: CASSTATKTRGYTF. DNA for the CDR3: TGTGCCAGCAGTACAGCAACAAAGACCCGTGGCTACACCTTC.

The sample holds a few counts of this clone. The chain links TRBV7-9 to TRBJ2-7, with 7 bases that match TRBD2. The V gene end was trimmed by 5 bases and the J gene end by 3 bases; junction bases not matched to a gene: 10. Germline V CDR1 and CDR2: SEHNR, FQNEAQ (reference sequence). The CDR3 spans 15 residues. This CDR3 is CASSPGGSSYYEQYF. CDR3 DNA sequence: TGTGCCAGCAGCCCGGGGGGTAGCAGCTACTACGAGCAGTACTTC.

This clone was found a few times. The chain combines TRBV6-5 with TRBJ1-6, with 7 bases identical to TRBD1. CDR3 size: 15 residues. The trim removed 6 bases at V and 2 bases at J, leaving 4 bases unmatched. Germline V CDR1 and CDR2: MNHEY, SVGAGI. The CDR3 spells CASSQQGTYNSPLHF. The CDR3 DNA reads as TGTGCCAGCAGCCAACAGGGGACCTATAATTCACCCCTCCACTTT.

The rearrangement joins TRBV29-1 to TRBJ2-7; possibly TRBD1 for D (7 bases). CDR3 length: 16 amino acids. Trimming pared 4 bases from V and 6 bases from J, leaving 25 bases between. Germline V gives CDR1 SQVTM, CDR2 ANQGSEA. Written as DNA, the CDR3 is TGCAGCGTTGTTGCTAGGAGGGGGCAGGGAAAAGGCGAGCAGTACTTC. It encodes CSVVARRGQGKGEQYF.